There are a few counts of the clone carrying this T cell receptor (beta chain). Its antigen is unidentified. Quantitative barcoded 5'-RACE was used to prepare TCR beta libraries. TCRdb re-called the 5' RACE reads with MiXCR, one entry per CDR3 protein. The data hold a few hundred thousand distinct CDR3 sequences, with under 8.5% observed a single time. The data are from a study of CD8 T cells in ankylosing spondylitis. Notes on the study in general: A TCR beta motif of 8 or 9 highly homologous variants appeared characteristic of ankylosing spondylitis blood.

This CDR3 spans 13 amino acids. The V and J ends lost 2 bases and 8 bases respectively, with 7 bases between them. Germline V gene data show CDR1 as SNHLY and CDR2 as FYNNEI. The sequence was collected from a male donor with ankylosing spondylitis. The J gene is TRBJ1-6, the V gene TRBV2; no clear D. The sequencing input was blood, either unsorted or a sorted T cell fraction (not recorded which). The CDR3 loop is CASSENSDSPLHF. The CDR3 nucleotides read TGTGCCAGCAGTGAAAATTCGGATTCACCCCTCCACTTT.